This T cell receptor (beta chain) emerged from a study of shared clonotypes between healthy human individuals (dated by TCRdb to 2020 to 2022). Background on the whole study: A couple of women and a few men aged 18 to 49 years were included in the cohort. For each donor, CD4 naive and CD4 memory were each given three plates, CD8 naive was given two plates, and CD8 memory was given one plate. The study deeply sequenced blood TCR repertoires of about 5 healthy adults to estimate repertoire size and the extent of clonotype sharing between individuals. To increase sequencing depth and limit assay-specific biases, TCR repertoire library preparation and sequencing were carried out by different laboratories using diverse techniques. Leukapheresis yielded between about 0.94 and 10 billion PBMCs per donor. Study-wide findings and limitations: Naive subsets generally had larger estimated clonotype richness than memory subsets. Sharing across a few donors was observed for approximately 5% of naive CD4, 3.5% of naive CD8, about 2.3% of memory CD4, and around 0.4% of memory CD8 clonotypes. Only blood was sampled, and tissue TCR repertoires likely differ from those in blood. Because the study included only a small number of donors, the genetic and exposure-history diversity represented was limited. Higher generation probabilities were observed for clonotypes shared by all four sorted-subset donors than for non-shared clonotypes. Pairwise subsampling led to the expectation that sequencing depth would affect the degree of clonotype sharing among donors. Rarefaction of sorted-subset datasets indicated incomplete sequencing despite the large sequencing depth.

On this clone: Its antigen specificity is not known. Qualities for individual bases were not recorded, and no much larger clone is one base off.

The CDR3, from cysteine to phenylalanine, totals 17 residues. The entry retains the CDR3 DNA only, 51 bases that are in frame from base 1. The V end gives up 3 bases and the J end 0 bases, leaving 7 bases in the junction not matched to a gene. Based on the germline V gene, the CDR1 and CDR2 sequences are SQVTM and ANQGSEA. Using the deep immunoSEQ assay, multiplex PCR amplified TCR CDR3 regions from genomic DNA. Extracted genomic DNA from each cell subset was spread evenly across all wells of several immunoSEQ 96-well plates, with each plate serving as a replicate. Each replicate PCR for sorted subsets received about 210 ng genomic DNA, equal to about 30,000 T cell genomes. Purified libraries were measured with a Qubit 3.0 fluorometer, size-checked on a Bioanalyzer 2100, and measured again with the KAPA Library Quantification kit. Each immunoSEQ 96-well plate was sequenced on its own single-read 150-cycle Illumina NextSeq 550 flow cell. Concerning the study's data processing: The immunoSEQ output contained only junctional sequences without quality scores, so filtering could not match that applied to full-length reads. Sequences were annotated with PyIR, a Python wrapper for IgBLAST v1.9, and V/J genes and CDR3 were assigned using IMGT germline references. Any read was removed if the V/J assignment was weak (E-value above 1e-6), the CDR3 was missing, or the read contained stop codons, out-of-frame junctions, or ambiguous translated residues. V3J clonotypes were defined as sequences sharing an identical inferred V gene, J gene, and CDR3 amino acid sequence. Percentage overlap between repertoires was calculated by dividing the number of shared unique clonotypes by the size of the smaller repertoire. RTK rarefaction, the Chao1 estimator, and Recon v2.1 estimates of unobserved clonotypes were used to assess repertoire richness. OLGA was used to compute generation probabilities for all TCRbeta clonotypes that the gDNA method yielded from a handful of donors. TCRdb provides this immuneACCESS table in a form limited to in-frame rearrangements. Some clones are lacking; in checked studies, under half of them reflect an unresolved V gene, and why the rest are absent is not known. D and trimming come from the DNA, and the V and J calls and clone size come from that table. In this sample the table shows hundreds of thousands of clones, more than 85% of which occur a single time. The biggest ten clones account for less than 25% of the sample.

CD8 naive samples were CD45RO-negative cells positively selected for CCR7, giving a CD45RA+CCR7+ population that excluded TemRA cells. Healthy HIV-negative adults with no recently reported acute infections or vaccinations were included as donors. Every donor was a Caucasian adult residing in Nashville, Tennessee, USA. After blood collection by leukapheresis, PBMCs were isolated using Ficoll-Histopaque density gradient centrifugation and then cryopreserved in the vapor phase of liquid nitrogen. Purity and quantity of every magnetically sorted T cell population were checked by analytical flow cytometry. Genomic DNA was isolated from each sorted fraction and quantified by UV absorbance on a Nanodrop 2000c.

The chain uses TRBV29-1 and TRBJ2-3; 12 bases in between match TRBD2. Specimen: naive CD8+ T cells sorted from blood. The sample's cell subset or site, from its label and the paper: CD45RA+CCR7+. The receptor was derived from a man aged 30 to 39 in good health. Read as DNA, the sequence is TGCAGCGTTGAGACGGGACTAGCGGGCCCGAGCACAGATACGCAGTATTTT. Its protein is CSVETGLAGPSTDTQYF.